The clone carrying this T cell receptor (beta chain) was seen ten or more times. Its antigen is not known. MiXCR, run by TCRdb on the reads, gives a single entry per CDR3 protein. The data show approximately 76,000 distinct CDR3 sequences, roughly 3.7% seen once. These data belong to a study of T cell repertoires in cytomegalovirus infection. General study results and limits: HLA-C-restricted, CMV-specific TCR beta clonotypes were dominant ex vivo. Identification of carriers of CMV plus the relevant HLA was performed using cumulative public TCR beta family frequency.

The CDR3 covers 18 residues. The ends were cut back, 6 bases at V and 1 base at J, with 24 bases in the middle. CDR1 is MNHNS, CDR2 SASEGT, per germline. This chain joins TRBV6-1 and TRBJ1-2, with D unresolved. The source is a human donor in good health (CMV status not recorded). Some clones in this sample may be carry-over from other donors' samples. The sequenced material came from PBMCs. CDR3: CASRGIKQIHGINYGYTF. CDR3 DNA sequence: TGTGCCAGCAGGGGTATTAAGCAGATCCACGGCATTAACTATGGCTACACCTTC.